These 5 T cell receptor beta chains share one sample of origin, sequenced in a study of blood T cells in healthy people across ages (dated by TCRdb to about 2015). Library preparation used 5' RACE. TCRdb names Illumina HiSeq 2500 as the instrument used. The second PCR ran for about 6 to 11 cycles and used a J-beta primer mix along with a sample-barcoded 5' primer. Through fastp at Q25 and MiXCR, TCRdb rebuilt clones from the public reads, retaining in-frame beta chains. Records with the same CDR3 protein are collapsed into one entry carrying the most frequent genes and DNA. Across this sample there are roughly 930,000 distinct CDR3 sequences, with 40% to 60% seen only once. Around 15% of the sample rests with the top ten. Sequencing was done on a sample of blood. These TCRs come from a man aged 30-40 years in good health.

The chain has TRBV29-1 and TRBJ2-5; a possible D gene is TRBD1 (5 bases). The CDR3 spans 14 residues. V was cut by 2 bases and J by 0 bases, with 10 bases left in between. In germline, CDR1 is SQVTM, CDR2 ANQGSEA. The CDR3 region has the DNA TGCAGCGTTGAATTTACCAGGGACCAAGAGACCCAGTACTTC. This gives the protein CSVEFTRDQETQYF.

A few counts support this clonotype. This chain links TRBV5-1 with TRBJ2-4; TRBD1 matches at 8 bases. The DNA matches TRBJ2-7 better at its end, which makes the J call doubtful. In germline, CDR1 is SGHRS, CDR2 YFSETQ. The CDR3 totals 14 residues. The CDR3 nucleotides read TGCGCCAGCAGCTTGGTGGACAGGGTCGACGAGCAGTACTTC. Amino acids: CASSLVDRVDEQYF.

In its sample, this clonotype was seen many times. The V call is TRBV20-1, the J call TRBJ1-5; a weak D match, TRBD1 (5 bases). The CDR3 length is 15 residues. Trimming stripped 0 bases from V and 0 bases from J, with 9 bases between. The germline gives CDR1 DFQATT, CDR2 SNEGSKA (reference sequence). CDR3 nucleotides: TGCAGTGCTAGAGATTGGGGGAATAGCAATCAGCCCCAGCATTTT. This gives the protein CSARDWGNSNQPQHF.

This clonotype was picked up a small number of times. V usage is TRBV10-3 and J usage is TRBJ1-6, with a tentative D call TRBD1 (5 bases). The CDR3 totals 13 residues. The ends were cut back, 4 bases at V and 12 bases at J, with 13 bases in the middle. The V gene's germline CDR1 is ENHRY and CDR2 SYGVKD. CDR3 nucleotides: TGTGCCATCAGTGGGGAGGACAACAAACCCCTCCACTTT. Encoded protein: CAISGEDNKPLHF.

The chain uses TRBV20-1 and TRBJ2-7; 9 positions match TRBD1. The end of the DNA aligns better with TRBJ2-5, so the J call may be wrong. Germline CDR1 reads DFQATT; CDR2 reads SNEGSKA (reference sequence). The CDR3 contains 15 residues. The CDR3: CSASDRDRDLLTQYF. The DNA for the CDR3 is TGCAGTGCCAGCGACCGGGACAGGGACCTTTTGACCCAGTACTTC.